This T cell receptor beta chain emerged from a study of blood T cell repertoires in COVID-19 (dated by TCRdb to about 2020). Looking at the study overall: Samples covering the acute and convalescent phases of COVID-19 were provided by collaborators in the United States, Italy and Spain. The material from the prospective study consisted of cDNA or gDNA derived from T cells, B-cell-depleted T cells, or PBMCs. HLA class I and class II types, where available, came from metadata supplied by the sample provider rather than from assay-based typing. The samples were drawn from two sources: the first 160 participants of the ongoing ImmuneRACE study, and approximately 1,300 subjects contributed by 6 global collaborators. Nearly every sample came with metadata listing a de-identified subject ID, COVID-19 status, age in years and sex. The repertoires were made available in a free public database intended to serve as a resource for research on the immune response to SARS-CoV-2. The dataset comprised deeply sampled blood TCRbeta repertoires from subjects exposed to, actively infected with, or recovered from COVID-19. Overall study results and their limits: How much clinical and demographic metadata was included differed by source and by participant, and the metadata was provided uncurated.

Comment on this clone: There is no known antigen for this receptor. No much larger clone exists at a distance of one base, and base qualities are not known.

TCRbeta CDR3 regions were amplified from genomic DNA by means of the immunoSEQ Assay, a bias-controlled multiplex PCR. As for the authors' bioinformatics: Within the assay, amplification of reference gene primers was used to estimate how many nucleated cells each sample contained. To quantify the absolute abundance of each unique TCRbeta CDR3 rearrangement, sequence reads were collapsed and filtered. For each sample, productive Simpson clonality was calculated by taking the square root of Simpson's diversity index across productive rearrangements. The source is immuneACCESS, and TCRdb retained only in-frame sequences with V and J called. Part of the clones is not carried over; for the studies checked, unresolved V genes explain less than half of this, and the remainder is unexplained. From that table come the V and J calls and clone size; the DNA was used to work out D and trimming. The sample table records fewer than 400,000 clones; approximately 86% of these occur just once. Of the sample, approximately 9% is held by the ten largest clones.

From its cysteine to its phenylalanine, the CDR3 spans 14 amino acids. Kept here is only the CDR3 DNA, which spans 42 bases and is read in frame from base 1. Cut back by 0 bases and 11 bases, the V and J ends lie 16 bases apart. For CDR1 and CDR2, the germline V gene (reference sequence) lists SEHNR and FQNEAQ. In the prospective study, participants were roughly 18 to 89 years old, resided in about two dozen geographic areas of the United States, and were enrolled through a virtual design. In the prospective study, participants were assigned to cohorts based on the clinical history participants reported in a screening survey and a study questionnaire. For ImmuneRACE Cohort 3, a participant was defined as recovered based on two consecutive negative NP/OP PCR tests, clearance by a healthcare professional, or resolution of symptoms. In the prospective study, whole blood, serum and a nasopharyngeal or oropharyngeal swab were collected from each participant by mobile phlebotomists. Participants in the prospective study had the option to provide additional blood draws and questionnaires over an approximately 2-month period. Before DNA extraction, blood samples from the prospective study were shipped at room temperature or frozen.

The material sequenced was PBMCs or T cells enriched from blood (not recorded which). This receptor was identified in a woman aged 18-35 years who had recovered from COVID-19. The V and J genes are TRBV7-9 and TRBJ1-1, with TRBD1 tentatively as D gene (5 bases match). The nucleotides are TGTGCCAGCAGCTTAGCGGTGCAAGGGGCTCGGGCTTTCTTT. Its amino acids are CASSLAVQGARAFF.